This T cell receptor beta chain was sequenced for a study of blood T cell repertoires in COVID-19. Across the whole study: Sites in the United States, Italy and Spain provided acute and convalescent COVID-19 samples. PBMCs, B-cell-depleted T cells, or T cells provided the cDNA or gDNA that made up the material.

Original data processing: Amplification of reference gene primers provided the estimated nucleated cell counts. Libraries were prepared by immunoSEQ multiplex PCR; TCRdb keeps only in-frame clonotypes and omits some of them. D and trimming come from the DNA, and the V and J calls and clone size come from that table. The sample has roughly 220,000 clones, less than 90% seen once. This CDR3 region has 16 residues. J lost 2 bases, V lost 5 bases, and 4 bases had no gene match. Germline V CDR1 and CDR2: SGHAT, FQNNGV. This receptor was obtained from a young man with active or convalescent COVID-19. J is TRBJ2-5 and V is TRBV11-2, with 14 bases identical to TRBD2. The sample consisted of peripheral blood. The CDR3 region has the DNA TGTGCCAGCAGCAGACTAGCGGGGGGGCTACAAGAGACCCAGTACTTC. Its protein product is CASSRLAGGLQETQYF.